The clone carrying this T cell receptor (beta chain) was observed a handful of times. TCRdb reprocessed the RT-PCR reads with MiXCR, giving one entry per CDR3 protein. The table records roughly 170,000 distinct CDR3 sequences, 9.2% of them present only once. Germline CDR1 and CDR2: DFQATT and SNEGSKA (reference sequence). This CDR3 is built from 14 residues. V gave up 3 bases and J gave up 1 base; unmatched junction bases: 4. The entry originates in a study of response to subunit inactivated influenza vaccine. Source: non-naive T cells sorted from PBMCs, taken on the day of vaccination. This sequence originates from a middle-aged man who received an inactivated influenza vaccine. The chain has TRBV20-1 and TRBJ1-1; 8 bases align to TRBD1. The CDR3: CSASNRGRNTEAFF. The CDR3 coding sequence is TGCAGTGCTAGTAACAGGGGGAGGAACACTGAAGCTTTCTTT.